A single sample gave rise to the 22 T cell receptor beta chains below, sequenced in a study of cytomegalovirus exposure and HLA in healthy donors (dated by TCRdb to about 2017). The library relied on the immunoSEQ multiplex PCR assay. A mixture of 60 forward primers for TCR Vbeta segments and 13 reverse primers for TCR Jbeta segments was used in the multiplex PCR. Here the immuneACCESS table is served through TCRdb, limited to in-frame sequences with V and J called. Missing clones are a known gap in these copies; in checked studies unresolved V genes cover under half, and the rest lacks a known reason. This sample comprises 130,000 to 150,000 clones, 78% of them detected only once. The ten largest account for 2.5% to 3.5% of the sample. The sequencing input was PBMCs. All receptors come from a male donor in good health and CMV-seronegative.

The chain uses TRBV18 and TRBJ2-5, with 8 nucleotides matching TRBD2. This CDR3 contains 16 residues. The V gene's germline CDR1 is KGHSH and CDR2 LQKENI. With V trimmed by 2 bases and J by 4 bases, 9 bases remained unmatched. This CDR3 reads CASSPGTTSALETQYF. CDR3 DNA: TGTGCCAGCTCACCAGGGACGACTAGCGCGCTAGAGACCCAGTACTTC.

This clone appeared a few times. CDR3 in DNA: TGTGCCAGCAGTGACTCGGGACAGGGGAACACCGGGGAGCTGTTTTTT. Protein product: CASSDSGQGNTGELFF. The gene calls are TRBV6-4 and TRBJ2-2; TRBD1 matches 9 bases. The junction had 0 bases not matched to a gene; V was cut back by 0 bases and J by 1 base. Germline lookup yields CDR1 MRHNA and CDR2 SNTAGT. The CDR3 is 16 residues long.

This clone showed up just once. Other nucleotide sequences from this sample produce the same CDR3. CDR3: CASRGGALTDTQYF. The CDR3, as DNA: TGCGCCAGCAGAGGGGGGGCCCTCACAGATACGCAGTATTTT. This chain uses TRBV5-1 with TRBJ2-3, with D maybe TRBD2 (7 bases). The CDR3 consists of 14 residues. Germline loops: CDR1 SGHRS, CDR2 YFSETQ. V lost 5 bases, J lost 2 bases, and 12 bases lay in between. Combining the CDR3 with reference TRBV5-1 and TRBJ2-3 gives the whole variable domain KAGVTQTPRYLIKTRGQQVTLSCSPISGHRSVSWYQQTPGQGLQFLFEYFSETQRNKGNFPGRFSGRQFSNSRSEMNVSTLELGDSALYLCASRGGALTDTQYFGPGTRLTVL.

This chain uses TRBV27 with TRBJ2-5; tentatively, D is TRBD1 (6 bases). The CDR3 consists of 15 residues. Trimming took 4 bases from V and 2 from J, leaving 14 bases between them. Looked up from germline, CDR1 is MNHEY and CDR2 is SMNVEV (reference sequence). DNA of the CDR3: TGTGCCAGCAGTTCAGGGGTGGAATGGCAAGAGACCCAGTACTTC. It specifies CASSSGVEWQETQYF.

This sequence joins TRBV30 and TRBJ1-4; 9 bases align to TRBD1. Looked up from germline, CDR1 is GTSNPN and CDR2 is SVGIG (reference sequence). This CDR3 spans 16 amino acids. Losses at the gene ends were 3 bases for V and 8 bases for J; bases not matched to a gene: 13. In nucleotides, the CDR3 is TGTGCCTGGAGCGCTACCCCGGGACAGGGAAGAGAAAAACTGTTTTTT. Protein: CAWSATPGQGREKLFF.

V usage is TRBV25-1 and J usage is TRBJ1-4; tentative D call: TRBD1 (5 bases). Trimming shortened V by 1 base and J by 12 bases, and 12 bases separated the two germline ends. The CDR3 covers 13 residues. Germline V lookup: CDR1 MGHDK, CDR2 SYGVNS. The CDR3 region is CASSESGRGELFF. CDR3 coding DNA: TGTGCCAGCAGTGAATCGGGGCGGGGAGAACTGTTTTTT.

As DNA, the CDR3 is TGTGCCAGCAGAACGGGACTAGCGGGGGACACAGATACGCAGTATTTT. Protein sequence: CASRTGLAGDTDTQYF. The rearrangement uses TRBV7-2 and TRBJ2-3; 14 nucleotides line up with TRBD2. Germline trimming cut 6 bases from V and 2 bases from J; bases unmatched to any gene: 4. The V gene's germline CDR1 is SGHTA and CDR2 FQGNSA. The CDR3 runs 16 residues.

The rearrangement joins TRBV9 to TRBJ1-5; 9 nucleotides line up with TRBD1. Germline V gene lookup returns CDR1 SGDLS and CDR2 YYNGEE. J was trimmed by 5 bases and V by 5 bases; bases with no gene match: 8. The CDR3 is 15 residues long. The CDR3 spells CASSPGQGAYQPQHF. Written as DNA, the CDR3 is TGTGCCAGCAGTCCGGGACAGGGAGCCTATCAGCCCCAGCATTTT.

CDR3 sequence reads: CASSLADSYEQYF. CDR3 sequence (DNA): TGTGCCAGCAGCTTAGCGGACAGCTACGAGCAGTACTTC. J is TRBJ2-7 and V is TRBV7-6; possible D gene TRBD1, 6 bases. The CDR3 loop spans 13 amino acids. The germline gives CDR1 SGHVS, CDR2 FNYEAQ. V lost 0 bases, J lost 3 bases, and 6 bases lay in between.

The chain couples TRBV9 to TRBJ1-2; the D gene is possibly TRBD1 (5 bases). Germline-derived CDR1 and CDR2 are SGDLS and YYNGEE. The CDR3 has 14 amino acids. Trimming took off 1 base at V and 4 bases at J, with 11 bases between the two ends. The CDR3 here is CASSVPGGSYGYTF. CDR3 DNA sequence: TGTGCCAGCAGCGTACCGGGGGGGTCCTATGGCTACACCTTC.

The V gene is TRBV6-5, the J gene TRBJ2-7, with D possibly being TRBD2 (6 bases). CDR1 MNHEY and CDR2 SVGAGI come from the germline V gene. This CDR3 comprises 15 residues. Trimming took 0 bases from V and 9 from J, leaving 18 bases between them. The CDR3 bases are TGTGCCAGCAGTTACTCGAGGAGGGATCCGCGCGGGCAGTACTTC. Translated: CASSYSRRDPRGQYF.

The chain is built from TRBV10-1 and TRBJ1-1; no definite D call. Per the germline V gene, CDR1 is WNHNN and CDR2 is SYGVQD (reference sequence). Between the trimmed V and J ends, which lost 4 bases and 2 bases, there was a span of 17 bases. The CDR3 contains 16 residues. Here the CDR3 reads CASSVYVEEINTEAFF. The CDR3 DNA is TGCGCCAGCAGTGTGTACGTAGAGGAGATAAACACTGAAGCTTTCTTT.

A note on this clone: Other DNA sequences of this sample code for an identical CDR3. The rearrangement joins TRBV19 to TRBJ2-7, with 9 bases matching TRBD2. The germline gives CDR1 LNHDA, CDR2 SQIVND (reference sequence). CDR3 length equals 14 residues. The V segment lost 2 bases and the J segment 4 bases; nucleotides outside the gene matches: 3. The CDR3 spells CASSILAGMYEQYF. The DNA for the CDR3 is TGTGCCAGTAGTATACTAGCGGGAATGTACGAGCAGTACTTC.

This chain connects TRBV30 to TRBJ2-6; D might be TRBD2 (6 bases). This CDR3 has 16 amino acids. Trimming stripped 0 bases from V and 2 bases from J, with 11 bases between. CDR1 and CDR2 (germline): GTSNPN, SVGIG (reference sequence). The CDR3: CAWSVTGETGANVLTF. Here the CDR3 DNA reads TGTGCCTGGAGTGTGACGGGGGAAACTGGGGCCAACGTCCTGACTTTC.

About this clone itself: One end of the junction is discordant with germline, which a read error may explain. This sequence joins TRBV7-9 and TRBJ1-1; maybe TRBD1 (6 bases). Germline CDR1 and CDR2: SEHNR and FQNEAQ (reference sequence). CDR3 length equals 15 residues. The CDR3 nucleotides read TGTTCCAGCACCAAGGGGGGGGGCTTGAGCACTGAAGCTTTCTTT. Translation gives CSSTKGGGLSTEAFF.

This clone was detected only once. The chain employs TRBV4-1 and TRBJ1-3; the match to TRBD1 covers 7 bases. Trimming at V came to 2 bases and at J to 2 bases, leaving 6 bases not matched to a gene. This CDR3 spans 16 amino acids. The germline CDR1 and CDR2 sequences are MGHRA and YSYEKL. The CDR3 bases are TGCGCCAGCAGCCAACGAGGGGGCTCTGCTGGAAACACCATATATTTT. Its translation: CASSQRGGSAGNTIYF.

The chain carries TRBV4-2 and TRBJ2-3; TRBD2 matches 9 bases. The CDR3 is 21 residues long. After removal of 4 bases from V and 1 base from J, the junction contained 21 bases not matched to a gene. CDR1 is LGHNA and CDR2 is YNFKEQ in the germline V gene. CDR3 protein: CASSRHSAAGGGRWGTDTQYF. CDR3 coding DNA: TGTGCCAGCAGCCGGCACTCTGCAGCGGGAGGAGGACGTTGGGGCACAGATACGCAGTATTTT.

V and J are TRBV12-5 and TRBJ1-4, with 9 bases matching TRBD1. The length of the CDR3 is 14 residues. The trim removed 5 bases at V and 8 bases at J, leaving 6 bases unmatched. CDR1 is LGHNT and CDR2 is FRNRAP in the germline V gene. The CDR3 sequence: CASGPGTGIEKLFF. For the CDR3, the DNA is TGTGCTAGTGGTCCCGGGACAGGGATAGAAAAACTGTTTTTT.

The chain has TRBV6-5 and TRBJ1-1; D is ambiguous. V lost 2 bases to trimming and J lost 1 base, with 11 bases between them. The CDR3 loop spans 15 amino acids. Germline CDR1 is MNHEY and CDR2 is SVGAGI. The CDR3: CASSYPSGGNTEAFF. CDR3 in DNA: TGTGCCAGCAGTTACCCGAGCGGAGGGAACACTGAAGCTTTCTTT.

The chain recombines TRBV19 with TRBJ1-1, with 8 bases matching TRBD1. The germline gives CDR1 LNHDA, CDR2 SQIVND (reference sequence). With V trimmed by 8 bases and J by 6 bases, 11 bases remained unmatched. The CDR3 is 14 amino acids. The CDR3: CASRQQGAGAEAFF. As DNA, the CDR3 is TGTGCCAGTCGACAGCAGGGGGCAGGCGCTGAAGCTTTCTTT.

The chain links TRBV29-1 to TRBJ2-3, with 14 bases aligning to TRBD2. This CDR3 contains 16 residues. Germline CDR1 SQVTM, CDR2 ANQGSEA. The V segment lost 5 bases and the J segment 1 base; nucleotides outside the gene matches: 5. The DNA of the CDR3 is TGCAGCGTTTCCGGGACTAGCGGGGGACGCACAGATACGCAGTATTTT. Protein product: CSVSGTSGGRTDTQYF.

On this clone: Other DNA sequences in this sample translate to the same CDR3. The V call is TRBV27, the J call TRBJ1-1; tentative D call: TRBD1 (5 bases). V dropped 0 bases and J dropped 5 bases, with 7 bases sitting between them. Looked up from germline, CDR1 is MNHEY and CDR2 is SMNVEV (reference sequence). CDR3 size: 13 residues. The CDR3: CASSLSRGTEAFF. The CDR3 DNA sequence: TGTGCCAGCAGTTTATCTAGGGGAACTGAAGCTTTCTTT.